This T cell receptor beta chain emerged from a study of CD8+CD57+ T cells in acquired aplastic anemia. At the level of the study: Sorted CD4+ plus CD8+ cells gave DNA averaging roughly 3 ug.

Concerning this clonotype itself: Antigen specificity is unknown.

Profiles of TCR beta VDJ and CDR3 were generated from a genomic DNA template. One entry per CDR3 protein, called by TCRdb with MiXCR from the reads. The repertoire includes 190,000 or so distinct CDR3 sequences, around half of them detected once, and under 2% sits in the top ten. The CDR3 totals 18 residues. The V and J ends lost 0 bases and 0 bases, in that order; junction bases with no gene match: 7. CDR1 is SGHTA and CDR2 is FQGNSA in the germline V gene. Patients included in sequencing had previously demonstrated CD8+CD57+ cell expansion by flow cytometry. Patients were therapy-naive when their blood was sampled. Findings and limits, study-wide: The study identified more than 25 CD8+ CDR3 sequences shared by patients and controls.

The chain links TRBV7-2 to TRBJ2-7; 11 bases match TRBD2. Material for sequencing was sorted CD4+, CD8+, or CD8+CD57+ T cells (not recorded which) from PBMCs. The clonotype comes from a human donor with aplastic anemia. For the CDR3, the DNA is TGTGCCAGCAGCTTAGCGCTAGCGGGAGGTACCTACTCCTACGAGCAGTACTTC. Translation: CASSLALAGGTYSYEQYF.